This T cell receptor beta chain comes out of a study of shared clonotypes between healthy human individuals. Germline V gene sequence: CDR1 SGHRS, CDR2 YFSETQ. The CDR3 length is 16 residues. V lost 7 bases, J lost 1 base, and 20 bases lay in between. CD4+ cell separation produced CD45RA+ naive and CD45RA-negative memory subsets. The method was immunoSEQ multiplex PCR; TCRdb's version includes in-frame clones alone and lacks a portion of them. The data hold about 1.5 million clones, with 95% to 99% observed a single time. The chain uses TRBV5-1 and TRBJ2-5; tentative D call: TRBD2 (5 bases). The sequence was collected from a man aged 30 to 39 in good health. The sequencing input was naive CD4+ T cells sorted from blood. The subset denotes: CD45RA+ positively selected. This chain's CDR3 is CASSAVKMDFQETQYF. The CDR3 DNA sequence: TGCGCCAGCTCAGCGGTCAAGATGGATTTCCAAGAGACCCAGTACTTC.